This entry lists 20 T cell receptor beta chains sequenced from one sample in a study of neoadjuvant anti-PD-1 for oral cavity cancer. Using immunoSEQ multiplex PCR, the repertoire was profiled, and TCRdb retains in-frame clones only, with some absent. The table lists 72,000 or so clones, around four fifths of them singletons, with more than 3% in the top ten. The sequenced sample was PBMCs, obtained before nivolumab (anti-PD-1) treatment. These receptors came from a person between 40 and 85 years old with oral cavity squamous cell carcinoma.

The table lists this clone with a few counts. The rearrangement uses TRBV25-1 and TRBJ1-1, with D unclear. CDR1 and CDR2 (germline): MGHDK, SYGVNS. There are 12 residues in the CDR3. The V gene lost 2 bases and the J gene lost 12 bases, with 13 bases spanning the gap. CDR3 nucleotide sequence: TGTGCCAGCAGTGAAGGGCAGCTCCGAACTTTCTTT. This encodes CASSEGQLRTFF.

This chain links TRBV5-4 with TRBJ1-6; D not resolved. The CDR3 extends over 15 amino acids. Trimming left V 4 bases short and J 8 bases short, with 16 bases between. Germline CDR1 reads SGHNT; CDR2 reads YYREEE (reference sequence). The CDR3 DNA reads TGTGCCAGCAGCCGGCGAGGCGGTCCGGATTCACCCCTCCACTTT. Protein sequence: CASSRRGGPDSPLHF.

The rearrangement joins TRBV28 to TRBJ1-2, with 7 bases that match TRBD1. The CDR3 covers 15 residues. Germline assignment: CDR1 MDHEN and CDR2 SYDVKM. The ends lost 1 base at V and 8 bases at J; junction bases unmatched: 10. The CDR3 nucleotides are TGTGCCAGCAGTTTATATGCGACAGGGTTGAACGGCTACACCTTC. Translation: CASSLYATGLNGYTF.

The V call is TRBV5-4, the J call TRBJ1-2, with 10 bases aligning to TRBD1. The V gene end was trimmed by 6 bases and the J gene end by 3 bases; junction bases not matched to a gene: 5. The CDR3 sequence is 14 residues long. Germline V gene sequence: CDR1 SGHNT, CDR2 YYREEE (reference sequence). CDR3 in amino acids: CASNPTGGYYGYTF. The CDR3 nucleotides are TGTGCCAGCAACCCGACAGGGGGCTACTATGGCTACACCTTC.

The chain recombines TRBV30 with TRBJ1-5; D is ambiguous. The CDR3 length is 13 residues. CDR1 is GTSNPN, CDR2 SVGIG, per germline (reference sequence). V lost 2 bases, J lost 7 bases, and 12 bases lay in between. The CDR3 region has the DNA TGTGCCTGGAGTTTTGGCCGGGGACAGCCCCAGCATTTT. Translation: CAWSFGRGQPQHF.

V usage is TRBV29-1 and J usage is TRBJ1-1, with D maybe TRBD1 (5 bases). CDR1 is SQVTM, CDR2 ANQGSEA, per germline. The CDR3 contains 11 residues. V was pared by 3 bases and J by 11 bases, with 13 bases between. The CDR3 loop is CSVEVGRDAFF. The DNA of the CDR3 is TGCAGCGTTGAGGTTGGCCGGGACGCTTTCTTT.

The chain joins TRBV7-3 to TRBJ2-2; TRBD1 matches at 8 bases. The CDR3 extends over 14 amino acids. Germline CDR1 SGHTA, CDR2 FQGTGA. The V gene end was trimmed by 6 bases and the J gene end by 3 bases; junction bases not matched to a gene: 3. CDR3 protein: CASRQGGYTGELFF. The DNA of the CDR3 is TGTGCCAGCAGACAGGGGGGATACACCGGGGAGCTGTTTTTT.

V gene TRBV14 combines with J gene TRBJ2-7; no reliable D call. V lost 4 bases and J 1 base, leaving 14 bases between the germline ends. The CDR3 sequence is 15 residues long. The germline V gene encodes CDR1 SGHDN and CDR2 FVKESK. The CDR3 spells CASSPLGFLSYEQYF. The CDR3 DNA reads as TGTGCCAGCAGCCCTTTGGGCTTTCTTTCCTACGAGCAGTACTTC. Using reference TRBV14 and TRBJ2-7 for the parts outside the CDR3, the full variable domain is EAGVTQFPSHSVIEKGQTVTLRCDPISGHDNLYWYRRVMGKEIKFLLHFVKESKQDESGMPNNRFLAERTGGTYSTLKVQPAELEDSGVYFCASSPLGFLSYEQYFGPGTRLTVT.

The chain recombines TRBV12-5 with TRBJ2-7, with D maybe TRBD2 (6 bases). CDR1 and CDR2 from the germline V gene are LGHNT and FRNRAP. The CDR3 runs 15 residues. Deletions cut 0 bases from V and 3 bases from J, with 12 bases between. The CDR3 DNA is TGTGCTAGTGGTTTGGTGGCGGGGCGGTACTACGAGCAGTACTTC. It is translated as CASGLVAGRYYEQYF.

This clone was detected a few times. The J gene is TRBJ1-2, the V gene TRBV7-3; D might be TRBD1 (5 bases). The CDR3 is 15 amino acids. Trimming took off 0 bases at V and 6 bases at J, with 14 bases between the two ends. CDR1 is SGHTA and CDR2 is FQGTGA in the germline V gene. CDR3 sequence reads: CASSLTGGSFDGYTF. CDR3 bases: TGTGCCAGCAGCTTAACTGGGGGGTCCTTCGATGGCTACACCTTC. Based on the CDR3 plus reference TRBV7-3 and TRBJ1-2, the full variable domain is GAGVSQTPSNKVTEKGKYVELRCDPISGHTALYWYRQSLGQGPEFLIYFQGTGAADDSGLPNDRFFAVRPEGSVSTLKIQRTERGDSAVYLCASSLTGGSFDGYTFGSGTRLTVV.

The chain links TRBV11-2 to TRBJ1-2, with D perhaps matching TRBD1 (5 bases). Germline V CDR1 and CDR2: SGHAT, FQNNGV. The V gene lost 6 bases and the J gene lost 8 bases, with 13 bases spanning the gap. This CDR3 region has 12 residues. The CDR3 loop reads CASREGPGGYTF. CDR3 coding DNA: TGTGCCAGCAGAGAGGGACCCGGGGGCTACACCTTC.

J is TRBJ2-7 and V is TRBV28, with 7 nucleotides matching TRBD1. V lost 3 bases, J lost 0 bases, and 11 bases stayed unmatched. The CDR3 is made up of 17 amino acids. CDR1 is MDHEN, CDR2 SYDVKM, per germline. DNA of the CDR3: TGTGCCAGCAGTTTCACATACCGGGACAGAGACTCCTACGAGCAGTACTTC. Its translation is CASSFTYRDRDSYEQYF.

This chain connects TRBV18 to TRBJ2-7, with 7 bases aligning to TRBD1. V lost 1 base and J lost 6; bases outside the gene matches: 3. The CDR3 spans 13 residues. Per germline, CDR1 KGHSH and CDR2 LQKENI. The CDR3 is CASSPLSGGEQYF. CDR3 coding DNA: TGTGCCAGCTCACCACTCTCAGGGGGCGAGCAGTACTTC.

The chain recombines TRBV15 with TRBJ2-3; D is undetermined. The CDR3 has 13 residues. Germline CDR1 is LNHNV and CDR2 is YYDKDF (reference sequence). V lost 3 bases and J lost 4, with 8 bases in between. The CDR3 reads CATSRDPADTQYF. The CDR3, as DNA: TGTGCCACCAGCAGGGATCCGGCAGATACGCAGTATTTT.

The chain uses TRBV27 and TRBJ1-6; TRBD1 matches 7 bases. The CDR3 has 16 amino acids. The germline V gene has CDR1 MNHEY and CDR2 SMNVEV (reference sequence). Trimming cost V 2 bases and J 7 bases; bases outside gene matches: 8. The CDR3 DNA sequence: TGTGCCAGCAGTTTAATGGGAACAGGGGCAAATTCACCCCTCCACTTT. It encodes CASSLMGTGANSPLHF.

V is TRBV6-6 and J is TRBJ1-5; a possible D gene is TRBD1 (6 bases). V lost 5 bases, J lost 5 bases, and 16 bases lay in between. Germline V CDR1 and CDR2: MNHNY, SVGAGI (reference sequence). The CDR3 is made up of 15 amino acids. CDR3: CASSLGQRDHQPQHF. CDR3 nucleotide sequence: TGTGCCAGCAGTCTTGGACAGAGGGACCATCAGCCCCAGCATTTT.

Concerning this clone: The same CDR3 can be traced to other DNA sequences in this sample. V and J are TRBV15 and TRBJ2-7; the D gene could be TRBD1 or TRBD2 (5 bases each). The CDR3 loop spans 14 amino acids. Trimming cost V 0 bases and J 0 bases, with 6 bases left between them. Per the germline V gene, CDR1 is LNHNV and CDR2 is YYDKDF (reference sequence). The CDR3 nucleotides are TGTGCCACCAGCAGAGAGGGGGTCTCCTACGAGCAGTACTTC. Translating it yields CATSREGVSYEQYF.

This clone was observed once. The chain links TRBV5-1 to TRBJ2-5, with TRBD1 as a possible D gene (5 bases). CDR3 length: 14 residues. V lost 4 bases, J lost 0 bases, and 10 bases lay in between. Germline V gene data show CDR1 as SGHRS and CDR2 as YFSETQ. The CDR3 loop is CASSATAYQETQYF. The CDR3 nucleotides are TGCGCCAGCAGCGCGACAGCGTACCAAGAGACCCAGTACTTC.

The chain is built from TRBV19 and TRBJ1-2, with a weak D call TRBD1 (5 bases). Germline V gives CDR1 LNHDA, CDR2 SQIVND (reference sequence). The CDR3 is 15 residues long. The V end lost 3 bases, the J end lost 4 bases, and 15 bases lay between the germline ends. CDR3 region: CASSITGDLAYGYTF. As DNA, the CDR3 is TGTGCCAGTAGTATTACAGGTGATCTGGCCTATGGCTACACCTTC.

The chain is built from TRBV19 and TRBJ2-5; 7 bases are shared with TRBD1. J gave up 5 bases and V 2 bases, and 8 bases lay outside the gene matches. The CDR3 is made up of 15 amino acids. From germline, CDR1 is LNHDA and CDR2 SQIVND (reference sequence). In DNA, the CDR3 is TGTGCCAGTAGTATAAGGGTCACAGGGGCCGAGACCCAGTACTTC. Its translation: CASSIRVTGAETQYF.